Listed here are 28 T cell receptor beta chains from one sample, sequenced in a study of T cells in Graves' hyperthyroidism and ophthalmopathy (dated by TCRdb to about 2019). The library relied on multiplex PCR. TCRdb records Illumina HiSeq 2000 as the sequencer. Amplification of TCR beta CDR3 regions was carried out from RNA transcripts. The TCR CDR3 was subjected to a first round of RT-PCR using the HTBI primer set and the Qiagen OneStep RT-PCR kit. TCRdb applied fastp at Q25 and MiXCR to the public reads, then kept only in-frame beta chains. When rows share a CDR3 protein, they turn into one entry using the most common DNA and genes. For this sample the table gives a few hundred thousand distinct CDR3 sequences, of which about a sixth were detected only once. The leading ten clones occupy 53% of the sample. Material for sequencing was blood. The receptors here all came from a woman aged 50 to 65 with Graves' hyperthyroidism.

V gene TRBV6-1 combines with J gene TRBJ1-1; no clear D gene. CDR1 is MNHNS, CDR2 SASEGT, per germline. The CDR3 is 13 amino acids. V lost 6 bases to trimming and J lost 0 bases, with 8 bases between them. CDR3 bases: TGTGCCAGCAGCAGCGCCCTGAACACTGAAGCTTTCTTT. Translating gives CASSSALNTEAFF.

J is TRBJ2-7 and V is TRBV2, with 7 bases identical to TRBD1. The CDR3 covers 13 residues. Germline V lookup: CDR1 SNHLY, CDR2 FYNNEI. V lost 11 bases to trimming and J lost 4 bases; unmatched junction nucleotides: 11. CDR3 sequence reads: CAGKDRAEYEQYF. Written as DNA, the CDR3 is TGTGCCGGAAAAGACAGGGCCGAATACGAGCAGTACTTC.

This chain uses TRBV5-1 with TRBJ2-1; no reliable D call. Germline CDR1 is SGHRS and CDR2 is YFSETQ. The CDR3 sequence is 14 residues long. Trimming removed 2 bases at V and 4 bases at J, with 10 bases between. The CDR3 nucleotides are TGCGCCAGCAGCTTAAAAGTATCATACAATGAGCAGTTCTTC. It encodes CASSLKVSYNEQFF.

The CDR3 DNA follows: TGTGCCAGCAGTGAACCACGGACAGGGCCCGTTCAATTCTCTGGAAACACCATATATTTT. It translates to CASSEPRTGPVQFSGNTIYF. V and J are TRBV2 and TRBJ1-3; 8 bases match TRBD1. Germline CDR1 and CDR2: SNHLY and FYNNEI. Trimming took 2 bases from V and 0 from J; bases not matched to a gene: 15. The CDR3 consists of 20 residues.

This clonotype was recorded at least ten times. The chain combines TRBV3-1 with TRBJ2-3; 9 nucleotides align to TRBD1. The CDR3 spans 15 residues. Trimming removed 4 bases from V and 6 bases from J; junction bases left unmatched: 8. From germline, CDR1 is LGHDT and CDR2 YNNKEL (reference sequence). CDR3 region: CASSRSGQGQDTQYF. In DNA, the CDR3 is TGTGCCAGCAGCCGATCGGGACAGGGACAGGATACGCAGTATTTT.

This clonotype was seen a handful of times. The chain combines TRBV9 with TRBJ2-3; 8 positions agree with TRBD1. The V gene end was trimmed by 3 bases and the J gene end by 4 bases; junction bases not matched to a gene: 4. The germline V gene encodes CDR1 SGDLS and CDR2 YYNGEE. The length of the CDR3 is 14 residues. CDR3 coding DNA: TGTGCCAGCAGCGGGACAGGGTTCGCAGATACGCAGTATTTT. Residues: CASSGTGFADTQYF.

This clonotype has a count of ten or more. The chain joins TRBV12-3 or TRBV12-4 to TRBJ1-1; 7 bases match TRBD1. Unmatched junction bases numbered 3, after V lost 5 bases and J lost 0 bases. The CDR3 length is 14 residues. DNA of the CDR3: TGTGCCAGCAGTCTCAGGGGGGTGAACACTGAAGCTTTCTTT. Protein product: CASSLRGVNTEAFF.

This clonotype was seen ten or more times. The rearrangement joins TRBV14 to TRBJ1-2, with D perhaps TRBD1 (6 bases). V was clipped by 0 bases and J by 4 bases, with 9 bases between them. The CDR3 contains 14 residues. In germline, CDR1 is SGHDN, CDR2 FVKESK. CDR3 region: CASSQDRGGYGYTF. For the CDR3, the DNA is TGTGCCAGCAGCCAAGATCGAGGGGGCTATGGCTACACCTTC.

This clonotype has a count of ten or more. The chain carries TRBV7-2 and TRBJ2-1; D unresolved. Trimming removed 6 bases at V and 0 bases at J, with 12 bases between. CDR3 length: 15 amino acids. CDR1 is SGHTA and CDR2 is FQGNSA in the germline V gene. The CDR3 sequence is CASSPEIYSYNEQFF. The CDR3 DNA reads TGTGCCAGCAGTCCCGAAATATACTCCTACAATGAGCAGTTCTTC.

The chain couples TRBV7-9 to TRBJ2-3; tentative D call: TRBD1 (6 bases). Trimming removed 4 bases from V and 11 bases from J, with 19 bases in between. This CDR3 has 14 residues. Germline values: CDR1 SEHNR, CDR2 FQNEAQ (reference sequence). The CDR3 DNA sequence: TGTGCCAGCAGCTCCGAGCCAACAGGGCGTTTGCAGTATTTT. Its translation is CASSSEPTGRLQYF.

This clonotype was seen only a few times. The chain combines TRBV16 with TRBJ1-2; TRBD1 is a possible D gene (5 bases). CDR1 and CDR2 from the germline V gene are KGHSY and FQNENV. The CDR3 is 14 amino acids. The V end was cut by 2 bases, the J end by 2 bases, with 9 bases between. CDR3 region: CASSQQGENYGYTF. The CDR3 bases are TGTGCCAGCAGCCAACAGGGAGAGAACTATGGCTACACCTTC.

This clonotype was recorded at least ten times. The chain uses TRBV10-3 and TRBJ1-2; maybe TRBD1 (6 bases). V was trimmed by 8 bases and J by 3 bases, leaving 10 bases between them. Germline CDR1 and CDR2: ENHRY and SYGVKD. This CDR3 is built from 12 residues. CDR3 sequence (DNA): TGTGCCATCTTTAGGGGGGACTATGGCTACACCTTC. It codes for CAIFRGDYGYTF.

Here the CDR3 reads CASSGLTDPGETQYF. The CDR3 DNA is TGCGCCAGCAGTGGCCTGACGGACCCTGGGGAGACCCAGTACTTC. The chain recombines TRBV10-2 with TRBJ2-5; D uncertain. This CDR3 contains 15 residues. Germline V gene data show CDR1 as WSHSY and CDR2 as SAAADI. Trimming took 4 bases from V and 5 from J, leaving 17 bases between them.

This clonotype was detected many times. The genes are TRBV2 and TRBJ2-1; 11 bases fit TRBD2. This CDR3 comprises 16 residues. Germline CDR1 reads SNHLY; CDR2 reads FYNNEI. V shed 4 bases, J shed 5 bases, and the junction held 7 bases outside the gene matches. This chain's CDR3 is CASSVTLLAGDNEQFF. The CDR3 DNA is TGTGCCAGCAGTGTAACCTTACTAGCGGGAGACAATGAGCAGTTCTTC.

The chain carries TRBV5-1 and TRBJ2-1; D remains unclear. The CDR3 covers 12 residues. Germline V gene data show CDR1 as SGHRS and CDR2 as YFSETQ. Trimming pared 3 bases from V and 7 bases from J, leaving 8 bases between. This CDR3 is CASSYLGNEQFF. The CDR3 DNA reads TGCGCCAGCAGCTATTTGGGGAATGAGCAGTTCTTC.

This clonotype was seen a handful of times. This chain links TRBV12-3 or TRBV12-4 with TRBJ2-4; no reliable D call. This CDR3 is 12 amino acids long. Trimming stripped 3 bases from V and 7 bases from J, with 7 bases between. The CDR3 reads CASSFGINIQYF. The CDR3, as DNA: TGTGCCAGCAGTTTTGGGATCAACATTCAGTACTTC.

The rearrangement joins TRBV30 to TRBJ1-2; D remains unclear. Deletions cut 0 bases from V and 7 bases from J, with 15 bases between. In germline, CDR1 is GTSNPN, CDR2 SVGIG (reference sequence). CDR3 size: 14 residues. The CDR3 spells CAWSVPERPRGYTF. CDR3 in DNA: TGTGCCTGGAGTGTACCGGAACGACCGCGTGGCTACACCTTC. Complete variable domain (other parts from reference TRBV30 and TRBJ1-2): SQTIHQWPATLVQPVGSPLSLECTVEGTSNPNLYWYRQAAGRGLQLLFYSVGIGQISSEVPQNLSASRPQDRQFILSSKKLLLSDSGFYLCAWSVPERPRGYTFGSGTRLTVV.

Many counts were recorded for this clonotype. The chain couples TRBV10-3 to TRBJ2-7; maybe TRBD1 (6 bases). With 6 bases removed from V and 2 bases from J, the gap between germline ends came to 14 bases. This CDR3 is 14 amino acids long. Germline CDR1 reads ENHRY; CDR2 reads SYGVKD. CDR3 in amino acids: CAISRRDTTYEQYF. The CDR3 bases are TGTGCCATCAGCCGTCGGGACACCACCTACGAGCAGTACTTC.

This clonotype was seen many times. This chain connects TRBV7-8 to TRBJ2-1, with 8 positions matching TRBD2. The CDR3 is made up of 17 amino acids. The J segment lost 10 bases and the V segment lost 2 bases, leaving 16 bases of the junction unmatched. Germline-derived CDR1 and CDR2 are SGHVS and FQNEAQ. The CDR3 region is CASSLNPPGLVFWEQFF. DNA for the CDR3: TGTGCCAGCAGCTTAAATCCCCCGGGACTAGTTTTTTGGGAGCAGTTCTTC.

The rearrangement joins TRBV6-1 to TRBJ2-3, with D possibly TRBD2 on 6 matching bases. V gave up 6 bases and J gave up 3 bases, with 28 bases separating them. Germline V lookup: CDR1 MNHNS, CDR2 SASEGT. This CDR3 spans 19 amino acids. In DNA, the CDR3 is TGTGCCAGCAGGAAAAAGACCGGGACCCTAAGCGGGCCGACAGATACGCAGTATTTT. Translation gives CASRKKTGTLSGPTDTQYF.

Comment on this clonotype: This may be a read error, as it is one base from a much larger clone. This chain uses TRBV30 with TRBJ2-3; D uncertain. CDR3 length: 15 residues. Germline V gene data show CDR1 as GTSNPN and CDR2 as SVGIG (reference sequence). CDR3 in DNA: TGTGCCTGGAGTGCCACCGGTATTGGCACAGATGCGCAGTATTTT. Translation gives CAWSATGIGTDAQYF.

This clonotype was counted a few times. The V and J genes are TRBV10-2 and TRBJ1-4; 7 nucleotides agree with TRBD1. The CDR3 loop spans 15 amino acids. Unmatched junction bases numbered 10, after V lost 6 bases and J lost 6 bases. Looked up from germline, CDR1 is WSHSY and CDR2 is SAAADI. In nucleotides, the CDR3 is TGCGCCAGCAGCCGACCAGGGGGGGCAGATGAAAAACTGTTTTTT. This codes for CASSRPGGADEKLFF.

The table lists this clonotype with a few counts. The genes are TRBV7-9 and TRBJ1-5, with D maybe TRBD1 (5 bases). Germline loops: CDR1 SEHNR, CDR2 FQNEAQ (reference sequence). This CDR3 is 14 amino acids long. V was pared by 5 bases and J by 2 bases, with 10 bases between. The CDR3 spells CASSPGLGNQPQHF. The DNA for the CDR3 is TGTGCCAGCAGCCCAGGGCTCGGCAATCAGCCCCAGCATTTT.

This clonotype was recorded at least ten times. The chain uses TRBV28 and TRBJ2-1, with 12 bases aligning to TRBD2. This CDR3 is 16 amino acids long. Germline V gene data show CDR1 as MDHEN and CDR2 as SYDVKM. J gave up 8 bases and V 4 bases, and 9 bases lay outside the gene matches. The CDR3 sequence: CASSSRLAGGPDEQFF. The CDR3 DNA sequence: TGTGCCAGCAGTTCCCGCCTAGCGGGAGGGCCGGATGAGCAGTTCTTC.

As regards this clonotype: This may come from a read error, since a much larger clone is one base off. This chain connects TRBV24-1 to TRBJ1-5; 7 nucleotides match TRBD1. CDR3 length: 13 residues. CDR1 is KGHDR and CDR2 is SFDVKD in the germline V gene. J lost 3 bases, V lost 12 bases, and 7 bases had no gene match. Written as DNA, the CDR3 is TGTGCCGCTCAGACAGGGCTCAATCAGCCCCAGCATTTT. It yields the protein CAAQTGLNQPQHF.

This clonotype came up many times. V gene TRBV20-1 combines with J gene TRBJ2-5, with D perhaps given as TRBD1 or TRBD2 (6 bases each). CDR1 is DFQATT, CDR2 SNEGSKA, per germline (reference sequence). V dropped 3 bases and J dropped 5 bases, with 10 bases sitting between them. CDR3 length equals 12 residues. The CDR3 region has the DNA TGCAGTGCTAGGGGGGGCGTTGAGACCCAGTACTTC. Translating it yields CSARGGVETQYF.

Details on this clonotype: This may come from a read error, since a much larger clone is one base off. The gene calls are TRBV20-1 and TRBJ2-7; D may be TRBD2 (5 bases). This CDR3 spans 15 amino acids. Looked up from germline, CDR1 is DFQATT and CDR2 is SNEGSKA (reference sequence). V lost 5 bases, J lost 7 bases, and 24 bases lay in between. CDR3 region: CSASEPSDSLGEQYF. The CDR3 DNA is TGCAGTGCTTCCGAACCATCGGACTCGCTTGGTGAGCAGTACTTC.

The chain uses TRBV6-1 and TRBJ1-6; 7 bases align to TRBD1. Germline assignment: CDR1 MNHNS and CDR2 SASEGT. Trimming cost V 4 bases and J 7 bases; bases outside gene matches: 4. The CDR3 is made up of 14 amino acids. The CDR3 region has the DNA TGTGCCAGCAGTGCAGGGGGAGAAAATTCACCCCTCCACTTT. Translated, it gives CASSAGGENSPLHF.